A selection of T cell receptor beta chains follows, all from one sample in a study of OX40 agonist ivuxolimab in advanced cancers. Sequenced by immunoSEQ multiplex PCR; TCRdb stores in-frame clones only, minus some. The sample yields 40,000 to 45,000 clones, around 89% seen once. Sequenced material: CD4+ or CD8+ T cells sorted from blood, taken in a trial of the OX40 agonist ivuxolimab. All receptors come from an adult with an advanced solid tumor such as melanoma, head and neck, liver or kidney cancer. The CDR3 runs from the conserved cysteine through the conserved F or W. The D gene is left open where the match is weak. The size of a clone is reported for some rows only, either as once, few or many, or as a class for expanded clones.

cdr3_aa clone_size d_call j_call v_call
CASSPPGAYNEQFF NA NA TRBJ2-1 TRBV9
CAISGDRGSGQPQHF NA TRBD1 TRBJ1-5 TRBV10-3
CASSVGQRGDGYTF NA NA TRBJ1-2 TRBV9
CASSLQGSGPDTQYF NA TRBD1 TRBJ2-3 TRBV5-1
CASIRALRETQYF NA NA TRBJ2-5 TRBV2
CASSSDGGATDTQYF NA NA TRBJ2-3 TRBV6-5
CATSRDRRQGETQYF NA TRBD1 TRBJ2-5 TRBV15
CASSYSGTTTYGYTF NA NA TRBJ1-2 TRBV6-5
CSVRTTQETQYF NA NA TRBJ2-5 TRBV29-1
CAIGLGRGKDEQYF NA NA TRBJ2-7 TRBV10-3
CASSLDGTGFAGNTIYF NA TRBD1 TRBJ1-3 TRBV5-1
CASSPRLDFDSSYNEQFF NA NA TRBJ2-1 TRBV18
CASSLSREETQYF NA NA TRBJ2-5 TRBV28
CASSGSGGQGDTQYF NA NA TRBJ2-3 TRBV6-1
CDWGQRGNQPQHF NA NA TRBJ1-5 TRBV6-5
CAISEYPSGNTIYF NA NA TRBJ1-3 TRBV10-3
CASSPPRSGANVLTF NA NA TRBJ2-6 TRBV6-5
CASSQGGSYGYTF NA NA TRBJ1-2 TRBV14
CASSASGTDNSPLHF NA TRBD1 TRBJ1-6 TRBV19
CASSQEGTKEQYF NA NA TRBJ2-7 TRBV4-1
CASSLGSSAAYEQYF NA NA TRBJ2-7 TRBV5-1
CASSLADHGDTQYF once TRBD2 TRBJ2-3 TRBV10-2
CASSSGQVGYTF NA TRBD1 TRBJ1-2 TRBV28
CASSGSVFETQYF NA NA TRBJ2-5 TRBV30